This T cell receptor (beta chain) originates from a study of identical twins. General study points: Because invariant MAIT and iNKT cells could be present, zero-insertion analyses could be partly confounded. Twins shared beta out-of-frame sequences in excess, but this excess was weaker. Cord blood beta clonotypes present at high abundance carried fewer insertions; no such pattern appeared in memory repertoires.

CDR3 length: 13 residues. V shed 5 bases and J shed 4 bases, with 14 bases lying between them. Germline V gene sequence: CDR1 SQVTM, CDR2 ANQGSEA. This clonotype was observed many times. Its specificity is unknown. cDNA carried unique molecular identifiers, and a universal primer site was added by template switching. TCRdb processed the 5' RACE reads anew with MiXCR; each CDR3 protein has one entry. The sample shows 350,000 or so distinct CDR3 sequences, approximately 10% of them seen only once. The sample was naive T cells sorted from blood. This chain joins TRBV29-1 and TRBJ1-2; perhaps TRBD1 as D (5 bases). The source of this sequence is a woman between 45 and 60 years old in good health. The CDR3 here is CSVRQSGSYGYTF. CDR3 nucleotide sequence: TGCAGCGTTCGACAGTCAGGGAGCTATGGCTACACCTTC.